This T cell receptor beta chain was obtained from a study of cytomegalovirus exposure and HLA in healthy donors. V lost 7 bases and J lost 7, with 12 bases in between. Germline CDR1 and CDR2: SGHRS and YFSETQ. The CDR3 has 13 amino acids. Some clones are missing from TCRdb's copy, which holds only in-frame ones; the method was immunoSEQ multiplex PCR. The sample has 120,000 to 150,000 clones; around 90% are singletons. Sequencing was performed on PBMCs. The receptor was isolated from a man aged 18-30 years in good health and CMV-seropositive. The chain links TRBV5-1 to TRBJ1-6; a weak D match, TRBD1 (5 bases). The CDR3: CASAVGGNSPLHF. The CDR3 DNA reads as TGCGCCAGCGCAGTCGGGGGGAATTCACCCCTCCACTTT.